Listed below are T cell receptor beta chains from one sample, sequenced in a study of radiotherapy plus CTLA-4 blockade in lung cancer. The repertoire was sequenced with immunoSEQ multiplex PCR; TCRdb's copy has only in-frame clones and lacks some. Of approximately 72,000 clones in the sample, around 80% were seen once. The input for sequencing was peripheral blood, taken from a patient treated with radiotherapy plus ipilimumab. These TCRs come from a human donor with non-small cell lung cancer who had a complete response to radiotherapy plus ipilimumab. Each CDR3 is given with its conserved first and last residue. Each record gives: CDR3 length, J gene, D gene, V gene, clone size, CDR3 DNA, CDR3 protein. A D gene is named only where the DNA matches it firmly. Rows give clone size only sometimes, using once, few, many, or a class for an expanded clone.

17	TRBJ2-5	-	TRBV7-9	-	TGTGCCAGCAGCTCCGTCGCCGGGACACCAAACCAAGAGACCCAGTACTTC	CASSSVAGTPNQETQYF
16	TRBJ2-2	-	TRBV7-2	few	TGTGCCAGCAGCTTACCCGGCGGCCCGGGGACCGGGGAGCTGTTTTTT	CASSLPGGPGTGELFF
15	TRBJ1-2	-	TRBV9	once	TGTGCCAGCAGCGTCCACGCCGACTGGGCGGGTGACTACACCTTC	CASSVHADWAGDYTF
16	TRBJ2-3	-	TRBV9	-	TGTGCCAGCAGCCTCTGGGGGGCATCTAGCACAGATACGCAGTATTTT	CASSLWGASSTDTQYF
13	TRBJ1-4	-	TRBV7-9	-	TGTGCCAGCAGCTTAGCGAGGCCGGAAAAACTGTTTTTT	CASSLARPEKLFF
12	TRBJ1-3	-	TRBV30	-	TGTGCCTGTATTGGTTCGGGAAACACCATATATTTT	CACIGSGNTIYF
13	TRBJ2-2	TRBD1	TRBV29-1	-	TGCAGCGTTTTAGGGCAGGGGGCCGGGGAGCTGTTTTTT	CSVLGQGAGELFF
14	TRBJ2-7	-	TRBV30	once	TGTGCCTGGAGGTCGGCAGTGAGACCCTACGAGCAGTACTTC	CAWRSAVRPYEQYF
13	TRBJ1-6	-	TRBV9	-	TGTGCCAGCAGCCCTAGCTGGGATTCACCCCTCCACTTT	CASSPSWDSPLHF
12	TRBJ2-5	TRBD1	TRBV7-7	-	TGTGCTAGCAGGGACAGGGGAGAGACCCAGTACTTC	CASRDRGETQYF
14	TRBJ1-1	TRBD1	TRBV5-1	-	TGCGCCAGCAGCCTACCGGGACAGCTCACTGAAGCTTTCTTT	CASSLPGQLTEAFF
14	TRBJ1-1	-	TRBV30	-	TGTGCCTGGAGAACCCTCGGGAGTAACACTGAAGCTTTCTTT	CAWRTLGSNTEAFF
14	TRBJ2-1	-	TRBV7-6	few	TGTGCCAGCAGCCCCAGTGCGTCTTACAATGAGCAGTTCTTC	CASSPSASYNEQFF
15	TRBJ2-2	-	TRBV27	-	TGTGCCAGCAGTCCCCGGCCAGGGGAGACCGGGGAGCTGTTTTTT	CASSPRPGETGELFF
16	TRBJ1-2	TRBD1	TRBV25-1	-	TGTGCCAGCAGCCCAGGGGGCGGGGGCGGCAACTATGGCTACACCTTC	CASSPGGGGGNYGYTF
14	TRBJ2-7	-	TRBV6-5	-	TGTGCCAGCAGCCCAGACAGGAGCTCCTACGAGCAGTACTTC	CASSPDRSSYEQYF
15	TRBJ1-1	-	TRBV5-4	-	TGTGCCAGCAGCTCCCAACAGGTGATTAACACTGAAGCTTTCTTT	CASSSQQVINTEAFF
11	TRBJ2-1	-	TRBV13	-	TGTGCCAGCAGTCGTTATCAGGAGCAGTTCTTC	CASSRYQEQFF
18	TRBJ1-5	-	TRBV7-2	once	TGTGCCAGCAGCCTATTTCCCAGGGCGCACAGCTTCAATCAGCCCCAGCATTTT	CASSLFPRAHSFNQPQHF
12	TRBJ2-1	-	TRBV6-5	-	TGTGCCAGCACCTCTGGTTTGCAAGAGCAGTTCTTC	CASTSGLQEQFF
15	TRBJ2-6	-	TRBV5-1	-	TGCGCCAGCAGCTTGAGGAGCTCTGGGGCCAACGTCCTGACTTTC	CASSLRSSGANVLTF
15	TRBJ1-5	TRBD1	TRBV7-8	-	TGTGCCAGCAGCTCGGGACAGGTGTTCGCTCAGCCCCAGCATTTT	CASSSGQVFAQPQHF
13	TRBJ1-2	-	TRBV10-1	-	TGCGCCAGCAGTGACGGGACACCCTATGGCTACACCTTC	CASSDGTPYGYTF
16	TRBJ1-1	-	TRBV10-2	-	TGCGCCAGCAGTGAGTCGGCGATTGGAAGGGGCACTGAAGCTTTCTTT	CASSESAIGRGTEAFF
17	TRBJ2-5	-	TRBV19	-	TGTGCCAGTAGTATAGGGAGGCCACAGGCACGGACAGAGACCCAGTACTTC	CASSIGRPQARTETQYF
15	TRBJ1-1	-	TRBV7-2	-	TGTGCCAGCAGCTTAGCGGCGGGCAGTTGGACTGAAGCTTTCTTT	CASSLAAGSWTEAFF
13	TRBJ1-2	-	TRBV6-5	-	TGTGCCAGCAGTCCAAGGGATAACTATGGCTACACCTTC	CASSPRDNYGYTF
15	TRBJ1-6	-	TRBV27	-	TGTGCCAGCAGTTTTTTCCCAAGCAAGAATTCACCCCTCCACTTT	CASSFFPSKNSPLHF
18	TRBJ1-6	-	TRBV4-3	-	TGCGCCAGCAGCCAAGATCGGGGGGGCTTACCGTATAATTCACCCCTCCACTTT	CASSQDRGGLPYNSPLHF
15	TRBJ1-2	-	TRBV5-1	-	TGCGCCAGCAGCTTGGAGGCAGGGGTAAACTATGGCTACACCTTC	CASSLEAGVNYGYTF
15	TRBJ1-2	-	TRBV18	-	TGTGCCAGCTCACCTCAGGAGGGGTCGAACTATGGCTACACCTTC	CASSPQEGSNYGYTF
15	TRBJ2-7	-	TRBV7-8	few	TGTGCCAGCAGCACGAACAGGATCGCCTCCTACGAGCAGTACTTC	CASSTNRIASYEQYF
17	TRBJ1-6	TRBD1	TRBV6-4	-	TGTGCCAGCCCACTCACATCGACAGGGGGCCGCAATTCACCCCTCCACTTT	CASPLTSTGGRNSPLHF
14	TRBJ1-1	-	TRBV4-1	few	TGCGCCAGCAGCCAGGCTCGTGGGAACACTGAAGCTTTCTTT	CASSQARGNTEAFF
16	TRBJ2-5	TRBD1	TRBV10-3	-	TGTGCCATCAGTCCCCGGCCCGGACAGGGGCAAGAGACCCAGTACTTC	CAISPRPGQGQETQYF
14	TRBJ1-5	TRBD1	TRBV2	-	TGTGCCAGCAGTTGGGGGCAGGGGGGGCAGCCCCAGCATTTT	CASSWGQGGQPQHF
15	TRBJ2-1	TRBD2	TRBV7-7	-	TGTGCTAGCAGCTCAGGACTAGCGGGGGCTCGAGAGCAGTTCTTC	CASSSGLAGAREQFF
12	TRBJ1-1	-	TRBV29-1	once	TGCAGCGCTATTATGACCGGTGTTGAAGCTTTCTTT	CSAIMTGVEAFF
15	TRBJ1-2	TRBD1	TRBV6-6	-	TGTGCCAGCACCCGCGGGACAGAAATTAACTATGGCTACACCTTC	CASTRGTEINYGYTF
13	TRBJ2-1	TRBD1	TRBV5-4	-	TGTGCCAGCAGCGCGCCAGACAGGGGCCAGCAGTTCTTC	CASSAPDRGQQFF
16	TRBJ2-4	-	TRBV27	-	TGTGCCAGCAGCAGTGCACAAATCCTAGCCAAAAACATTCAGTACTTC	CASSSAQILAKNIQYF
14	TRBJ1-2	-	TRBV25-1	-	TGTGCCAGCAGTAGGTTTGGGGAAACTATGGGCTACACCTTC	CASSRFGETMGYTF
17	TRBJ2-2	-	TRBV5-3	once	TGTGCCAGAAGCCCTCTACTAGCTCCCGGAGACCCCGGGGAGCTGTTTTTT	CARSPLLAPGDPGELFF
15	TRBJ1-5	-	TRBV6-5	-	TGTGCCAGCAGCCCTGCATGGGGGGTCGGTCAGCCCCAGCATTTT	CASSPAWGVGQPQHF
15	TRBJ2-1	TRBD2	TRBV19	-	TGTGCCAGTACCTGGAGCGGGAGGGGTGGCTATGAGCAGTTCTTC	CASTWSGRGGYEQFF
15	TRBJ1-1	-	TRBV7-8	-	TGTGCCAGCAGCTCGCTGACAGGAGGGGACACTGAAGCTTTCTTT	CASSSLTGGDTEAFF
16	TRBJ2-1	-	TRBV11-2	-	TGTGCCAGCAGCTTAGGGGGTAGCTCGGTCTACAATGAGCAGTTCTTC	CASSLGGSSVYNEQFF
16	TRBJ1-2	-	TRBV19	-	TGTGCCAGTAGTTCCAGAGAGGGAGGAGGACAGAGAGTCTACACCTTC	CASSSREGGGQRVYTF
14	TRBJ2-7	TRBD1	TRBV6-1	-	TGTGCCAGCAGTCCTTACGACAGGGGGCACGAGCAGTACTTC	CASSPYDRGHEQYF
15	TRBJ1-4	TRBD1	TRBV5-1	few	TGCGCCAGCAGCCCGTTTGGGACAGGGAAAGAAAAACTGTTTTTT	CASSPFGTGKEKLFF
14	TRBJ1-1	-	TRBV5-1	-	TGCGCCAGCAGCTTGGTGGGGGGGAACACTGAAGCTTTCTTT	CASSLVGGNTEAFF
16	TRBJ1-2	-	TRBV11-2	-	TGTGCCAGCAGCTTAGTGTATAAGGCAGAGGTTTATGGCTACACCTTC	CASSLVYKAEVYGYTF